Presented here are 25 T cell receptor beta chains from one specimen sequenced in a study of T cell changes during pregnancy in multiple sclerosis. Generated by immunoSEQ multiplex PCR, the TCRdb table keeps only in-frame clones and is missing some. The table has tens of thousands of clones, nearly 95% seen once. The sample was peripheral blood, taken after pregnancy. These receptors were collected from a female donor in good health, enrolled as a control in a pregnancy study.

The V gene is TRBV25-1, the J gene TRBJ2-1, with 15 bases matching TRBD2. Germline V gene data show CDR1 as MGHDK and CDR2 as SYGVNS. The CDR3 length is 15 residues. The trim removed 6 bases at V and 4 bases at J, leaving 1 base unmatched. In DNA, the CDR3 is TGTGCCAGCAGGGGGACTAGCGGGAGGTACAATGAGCAGTTCTTC. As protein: CASRGTSGRYNEQFF. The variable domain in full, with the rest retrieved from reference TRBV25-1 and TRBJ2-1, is EADIYQTPRYLVIGTGKKITLECSQTMGHDKMYWYQQDPGMELHLIHYSYGVNSTEKGDLSSESTVSRIRTEHFPLTLESARPSHTSQYLCASRGTSGRYNEQFFGPGTRLTVL.

The CDR3 is CASSYSDKSYEQYF. In nucleotides, the CDR3 is TGTGCCAGCAGTTACTCCGACAAATCCTACGAGCAGTACTTC. The chain employs TRBV6-5 and TRBJ2-7; D gene uncertain. Germline loops: CDR1 MNHEY, CDR2 SVGAGI. CDR3 length equals 14 residues. Trimming cost V 0 bases and J 1 base, with 7 bases left between them.

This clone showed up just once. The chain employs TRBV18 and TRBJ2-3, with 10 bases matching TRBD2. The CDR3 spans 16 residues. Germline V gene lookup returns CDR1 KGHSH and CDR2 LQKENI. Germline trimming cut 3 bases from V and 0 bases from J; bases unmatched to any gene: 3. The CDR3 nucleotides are TGTGCCAGCTCACCCGGGACTAGCGCTAGCACAGATACGCAGTATTTT. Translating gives CASSPGTSASTDTQYF.

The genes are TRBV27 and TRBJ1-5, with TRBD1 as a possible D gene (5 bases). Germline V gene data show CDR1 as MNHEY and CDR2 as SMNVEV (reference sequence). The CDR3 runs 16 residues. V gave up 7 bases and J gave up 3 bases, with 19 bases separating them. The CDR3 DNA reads TGTGCCAGCAAATTTACAGCGACAGCAAACAATCAGCCCCAGCATTTT. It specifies CASKFTATANNQPQHF.

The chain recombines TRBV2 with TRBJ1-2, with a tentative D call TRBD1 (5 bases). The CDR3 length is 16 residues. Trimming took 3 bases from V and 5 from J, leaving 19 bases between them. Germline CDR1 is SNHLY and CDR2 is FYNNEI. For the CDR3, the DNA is TGTGCCAGCAGTGACCCGGGGGAGGGCGAGAGGTATGGCTACACCTTC. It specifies CASSDPGEGERYGYTF.

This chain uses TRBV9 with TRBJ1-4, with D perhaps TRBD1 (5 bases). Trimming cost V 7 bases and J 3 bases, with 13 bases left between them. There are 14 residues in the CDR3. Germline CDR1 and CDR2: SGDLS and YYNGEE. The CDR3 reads CASGAERANEKLFF. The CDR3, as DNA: TGTGCCAGCGGGGCCGAGAGAGCTAATGAAAAACTGTTTTTT.

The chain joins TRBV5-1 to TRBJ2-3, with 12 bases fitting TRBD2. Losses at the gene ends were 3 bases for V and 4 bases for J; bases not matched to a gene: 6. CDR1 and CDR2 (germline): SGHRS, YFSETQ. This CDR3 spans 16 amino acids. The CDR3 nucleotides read TGCGCCAGCAGCTACGACTCTAGCGGGAGGGCAGATACGCAGTATTTT. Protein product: CASSYDSSGRADTQYF.

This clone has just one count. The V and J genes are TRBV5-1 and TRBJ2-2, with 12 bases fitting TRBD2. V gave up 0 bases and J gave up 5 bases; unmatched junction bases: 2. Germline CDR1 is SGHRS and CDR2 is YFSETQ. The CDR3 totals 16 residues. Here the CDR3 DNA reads TGCGCCAGCAGCTTGGCCGGGACTAGCGGGACCGGGGAGCTGTTTTTT. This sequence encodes CASSLAGTSGTGELFF.

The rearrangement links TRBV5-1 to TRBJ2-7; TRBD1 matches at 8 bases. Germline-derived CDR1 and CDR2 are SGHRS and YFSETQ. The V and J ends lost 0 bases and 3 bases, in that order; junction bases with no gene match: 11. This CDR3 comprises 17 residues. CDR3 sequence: CASSLEFGGQGIYEQYF. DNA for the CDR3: TGCGCCAGCAGCTTGGAGTTCGGCGGACAGGGTATCTACGAGCAGTACTTC.

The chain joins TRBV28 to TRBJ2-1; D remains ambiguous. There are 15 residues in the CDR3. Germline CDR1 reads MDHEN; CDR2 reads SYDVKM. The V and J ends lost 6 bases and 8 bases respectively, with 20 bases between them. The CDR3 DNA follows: TGTGCCAGCAGGTCCTCAAGACTCTATCGGGATGAGCAGTTCTTC. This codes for CASRSSRLYRDEQFF.

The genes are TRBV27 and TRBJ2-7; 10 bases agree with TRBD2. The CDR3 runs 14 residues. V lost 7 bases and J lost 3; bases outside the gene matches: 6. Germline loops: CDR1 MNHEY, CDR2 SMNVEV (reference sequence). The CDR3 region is CASKGLAGGYEQYF. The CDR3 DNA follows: TGTGCCAGCAAAGGGTTAGCGGGAGGCTACGAGCAGTACTTC.

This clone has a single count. Here the CDR3 DNA reads TGCGCCAGCAGCTTGGTTGGACTAGAATCCGATACGCAGTATTTT. It specifies CASSLVGLESDTQYF. V is TRBV5-1 and J is TRBJ2-3; 7 bases agree with TRBD2. This CDR3 has 15 residues. The ends lost 0 bases at V and 6 bases at J; junction bases unmatched: 7. Per the germline V gene, CDR1 is SGHRS and CDR2 is YFSETQ.

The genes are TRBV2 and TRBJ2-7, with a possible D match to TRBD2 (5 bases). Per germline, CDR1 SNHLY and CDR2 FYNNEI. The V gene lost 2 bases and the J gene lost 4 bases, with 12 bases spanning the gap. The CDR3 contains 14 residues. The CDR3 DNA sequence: TGTGCCAGCAGTGAACCTAGCCCGATTTACGAGCAGTACTTC. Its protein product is CASSEPSPIYEQYF.

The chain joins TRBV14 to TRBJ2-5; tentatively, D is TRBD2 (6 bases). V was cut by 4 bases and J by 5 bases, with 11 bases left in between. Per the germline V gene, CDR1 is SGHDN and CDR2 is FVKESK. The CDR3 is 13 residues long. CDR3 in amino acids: CASSRGELETQYF. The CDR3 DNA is TGTGCCAGCAGCCGGGGGGAGTTGGAGACCCAGTACTTC. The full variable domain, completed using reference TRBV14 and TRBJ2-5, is EAGVTQFPSHSVIEKGQTVTLRCDPISGHDNLYWYRRVMGKEIKFLLHFVKESKQDESGMPNNRFLAERTGGTYSTLKVQPAELEDSGVYFCASSRGELETQYFGPGTRLLVL.

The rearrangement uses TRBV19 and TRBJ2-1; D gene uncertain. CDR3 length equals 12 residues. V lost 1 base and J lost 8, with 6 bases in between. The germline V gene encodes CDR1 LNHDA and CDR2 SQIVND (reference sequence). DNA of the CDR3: TGTGCCAGTAGTATAGGAGTTGATGAGCAGTTCTTC. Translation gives CASSIGVDEQFF.

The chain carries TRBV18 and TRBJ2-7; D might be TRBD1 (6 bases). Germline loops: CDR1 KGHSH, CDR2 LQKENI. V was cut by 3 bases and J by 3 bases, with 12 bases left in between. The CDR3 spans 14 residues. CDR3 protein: CASSPSGEHYEQYF. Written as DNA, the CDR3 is TGTGCCAGCTCACCCTCAGGGGAGCACTACGAGCAGTACTTC. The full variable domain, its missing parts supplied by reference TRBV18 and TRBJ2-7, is NAGVMQNPRHLVRRRGQEARLRCSPMKGHSHVYWYRQLPEEGLKFMVYLQKENIIDESGMPKERFSAEFPKEGPSILRIQQVVRGDSAAYFCASSPSGEHYEQYFGPGTRLTVT.

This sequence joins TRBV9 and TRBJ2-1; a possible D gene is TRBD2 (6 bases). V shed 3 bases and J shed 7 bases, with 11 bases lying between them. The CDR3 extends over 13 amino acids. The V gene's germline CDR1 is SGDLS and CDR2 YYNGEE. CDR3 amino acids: CASSAAGPNEQFF. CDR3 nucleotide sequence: TGTGCCAGCAGCGCCGCGGGGCCGAATGAGCAGTTCTTC.

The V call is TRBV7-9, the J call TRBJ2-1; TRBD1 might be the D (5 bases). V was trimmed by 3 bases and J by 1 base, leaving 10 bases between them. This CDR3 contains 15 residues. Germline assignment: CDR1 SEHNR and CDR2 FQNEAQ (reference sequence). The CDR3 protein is CASSFSRASYNEQFF. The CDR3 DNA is TGTGCCAGCAGCTTTAGCAGGGCATCCTACAATGAGCAGTTCTTC.

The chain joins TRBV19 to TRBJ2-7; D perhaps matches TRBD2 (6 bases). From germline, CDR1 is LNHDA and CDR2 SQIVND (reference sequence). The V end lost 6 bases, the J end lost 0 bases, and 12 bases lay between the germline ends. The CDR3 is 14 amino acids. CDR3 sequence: CASRRRASSYEQYF. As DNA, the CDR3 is TGTGCCAGTAGGAGGAGGGCGTCCTCCTACGAGCAGTACTTC. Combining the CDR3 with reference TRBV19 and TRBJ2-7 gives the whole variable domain DGGITQSPKYLFRKEGQNVTLSCEQNLNHDAMYWYRQDPGQGLRLIYYSQIVNDFQKGDIAEGYSVSREKKESFPLTVTSAQKNPTAFYLCASRRRASSYEQYFGPGTRLTVT.

This CDR3 reads CATLSSSYEQYF. In DNA form, the CDR3 reads TGTGCCACCCTCTCCAGCTCCTACGAGCAGTACTTC. The genes are TRBV28 and TRBJ2-7; no firm D call. The germline CDR1 and CDR2 sequences are MDHEN and SYDVKM. The V end was cut by 10 bases, the J end by 0 bases, with 10 bases between. The CDR3 extends over 12 amino acids.

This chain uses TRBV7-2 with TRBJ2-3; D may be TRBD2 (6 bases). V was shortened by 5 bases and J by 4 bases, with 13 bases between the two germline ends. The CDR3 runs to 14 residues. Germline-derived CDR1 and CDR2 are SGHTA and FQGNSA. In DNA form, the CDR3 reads TGTGCCAGCAGCGCCAGACTAGTTTCAGATACGCAGTATTTT. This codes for CASSARLVSDTQYF.

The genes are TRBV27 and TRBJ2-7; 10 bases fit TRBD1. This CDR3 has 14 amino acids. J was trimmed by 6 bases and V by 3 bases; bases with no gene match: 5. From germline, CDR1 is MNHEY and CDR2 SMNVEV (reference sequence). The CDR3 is CASSFDRGRFEQYF. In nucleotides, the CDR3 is TGTGCCAGCAGTTTCGACAGGGGGCGCTTCGAGCAGTACTTC.

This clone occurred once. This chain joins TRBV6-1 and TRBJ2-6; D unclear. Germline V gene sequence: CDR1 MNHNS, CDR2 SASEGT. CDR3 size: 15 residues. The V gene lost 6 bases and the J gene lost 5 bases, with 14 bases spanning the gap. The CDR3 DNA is TGTGCCAGCAGCGGGTCCTTGGTAAGGGCCAACGTCCTGACTTTC. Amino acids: CASSGSLVRANVLTF.

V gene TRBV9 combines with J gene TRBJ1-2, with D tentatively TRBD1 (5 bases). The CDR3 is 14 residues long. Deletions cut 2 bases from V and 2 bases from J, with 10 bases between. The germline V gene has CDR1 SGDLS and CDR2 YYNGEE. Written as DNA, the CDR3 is TGTGCCAGCAGCGTCGGGCAGGGAAACTATGGCTACACCTTC. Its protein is CASSVGQGNYGYTF.

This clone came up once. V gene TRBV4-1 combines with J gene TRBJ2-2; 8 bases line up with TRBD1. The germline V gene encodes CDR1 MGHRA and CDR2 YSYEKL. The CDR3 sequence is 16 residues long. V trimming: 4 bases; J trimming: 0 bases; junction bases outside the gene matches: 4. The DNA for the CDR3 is TGCGCCAGCAGCCTGGAGACAGGGGCGAACACCGGGGAGCTGTTTTTT. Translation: CASSLETGANTGELFF.